This T cell receptor beta chain was recovered during a study of cytomegalovirus exposure and HLA in healthy donors. Study-wide results and limits: In a later analysis, HLA-associated beta chains showed higher expansion and lower generation probabilities than comparable chains.

This clone was observed once. Its target is unknown. Use of 60 Vbeta and 13 Jbeta primers characterized the PCR. Using immunoSEQ multiplex PCR, the repertoire was profiled, and TCRdb retains in-frame clones only, with some absent. The sample carries around 92,000 clones, 70% to 80% recorded once. Trimming left V 0 bases short and J 8 bases short, with 14 bases between. The V gene's germline CDR1 is SGHVS and CDR2 FQNEAQ. There are 15 residues in the CDR3. This chain joins TRBV7-8 and TRBJ1-5; D is perhaps TRBD1 (5 bases). The source is a man in his fifties or sixties in good health and CMV-seropositive. The specimen sequenced was PBMCs. CDR3 sequence (DNA): TGTGCCAGCAGCTTAGCAACCCAGGGATCCGAGCCCCAGCATTTT. This codes for CASSLATQGSEPQHF.